Described below is a single T cell receptor beta chain sequence and its context. Authors' processing steps: Estimation of nucleated cell counts was performed using reference gene primer amplification. Assay used: immunoSEQ multiplex PCR; TCRdb lists only in-frame clones, some missing. The V and J calls and clone size come from that table; D and trimming were worked out from the DNA. The sample holds 95,000 to 150,000 clones, 60% to 85% seen once. Trimming pared 2 bases from V and 0 bases from J, leaving 11 bases between. The CDR3 extends over 16 amino acids. Germline V lookup: CDR1 SGHVS, CDR2 FQNEAQ. This entry comes from a study of blood T cell repertoires in COVID-19. Study summary: The origin of the acute and convalescent COVID-19 samples was the United States, Italy and Spain. Sources were T cells, B-cell-depleted T cells, or PBMCs; the material itself was cDNA or gDNA.

The chain links TRBV7-8 to TRBJ1-5; a weak D match, TRBD1 (6 bases). The specimen sequenced was peripheral blood. The clonotype was recovered from a man between 65 and 85 years old with acute or convalescent COVID-19. CDR3: CASSLKRTVSNQPQHF. The CDR3 coding sequence is TGTGCCAGCAGCTTAAAGCGGACAGTTAGCAATCAGCCCCAGCATTTT. Together with reference TRBV7-8 and TRBJ1-5, the CDR3 gives the full variable domain: GAGVSQSPRYKVAKRGQDVALRCDPISGHVSLFWYQQALGQGPEFLTYFQNEAQLDKSGLPSDRFFAERPEGSVSTLKIQRTQQEDSAVYLCASSLKRTVSNQPQHFGDGTRLSIL.